This passage covers 9 T cell receptor beta chains from one sample sequenced in a study of human T cells and chemical hapten exposure. MiXCR, applied by TCRdb to the RACE reads, yields one record per CDR3 protein. Of about 190,000 distinct CDR3 sequences in the sample, around 25% are singletons; the top ten hold 2% to 3%. Time point noted: patch test 3, about 24 weeks after DPC sensitization. The treatment is: therapeutic diphenylcyclopropenone sensitization with weekly scalp DPC. The sequences come from whole blood, collected in connection with sensitization to the hapten diphenylcyclopropenone (DPC). The source of these receptors is a woman aged 40 to 50 with alopecia areata. Some clones in this sample may be carry-over from other donors' samples.

V usage is TRBV6-2 or TRBV6-3 and J usage is TRBJ1-1; no definite D call. Trimming pared 6 bases from V and 1 base from J, leaving 12 bases between. This CDR3 is 14 amino acids long. Germline V gives CDR1 MNHEY, CDR2 SVGEGT. Written as DNA, the CDR3 is TGTGCCAGCAGGGATTTTCGGACGAACACTGAAGCTTTCTTT. It codes for CASRDFRTNTEAFF.

This sequence joins TRBV5-1 and TRBJ2-3; D perhaps matches TRBD1 (5 bases). The CDR3 runs to 14 residues. V lost 4 bases, J lost 2 bases, and 11 bases lay in between. Germline CDR1 is SGHRS and CDR2 is YFSETQ. The CDR3 loop reads CASSRAGYTDTQYF. CDR3 bases: TGCGCCAGCAGCAGGGCAGGGTACACAGATACGCAGTATTTT.

This clonotype was seen once. One end of the junction is discordant with germline, which a read error may explain. This chain joins TRBV18 and TRBJ2-7; TRBD2 agrees at 11 bases. Germline CDR1 and CDR2: KGHSH and LQKENI. There are 15 residues in the CDR3. This CDR3 is CAGSTGTSGSYEQYF. DNA of the CDR3: TGTGCCGGCTCAACCGGGACTAGCGGTTCCTACGAGCAGTACTTC.

This clonotype was seen only a few times. CDR3 sequence: CASSTGQGTAGANVLTF. CDR3 bases: TGCGCCAGCAGCACGGGACAGGGTACCGCCGGGGCCAACGTCCTGACTTTC. The V call is TRBV5-1, the J call TRBJ2-6, with 9 nucleotides matching TRBD1. Germline V CDR1 and CDR2: SGHRS, YFSETQ. J lost 4 bases, V lost 4 bases, and 9 bases had no gene match. This CDR3 comprises 17 residues.

The chain recombines TRBV6-5 with TRBJ1-6; D ambiguous. Germline CDR1 is MNHEY and CDR2 is SVGAGI. The CDR3 sequence is 12 residues long. Deletions cut 2 bases from V and 9 bases from J, with 5 bases between. DNA for the CDR3: TGTGCCAGCAGTTACGCCAGTTCACCCCTCCACTTT. Translating gives CASSYASSPLHF.

This chain uses TRBV10-3 with TRBJ2-7; D perhaps matches TRBD1 (6 bases). V lost 3 bases and J 2 bases, leaving 11 bases between the germline ends. This CDR3 spans 14 amino acids. Germline values: CDR1 ENHRY, CDR2 SYGVKD. The CDR3 nucleotides read TGTGCCATCAGTGAAAGTGACAGGCCCTACGAGCAGTACTTC. Encoded protein: CAISESDRPYEQYF.

This clonotype was seen at least ten times. This chain uses TRBV29-1 with TRBJ2-3, with TRBD2 as a possible D gene (6 bases). CDR3 length: 14 residues. The germline V gene has CDR1 SQVTM and CDR2 ANQGSEA. V lost 4 bases, J lost 7 bases, and 18 bases lay in between. The chain's CDR3 is CSVGQTGTGNTQYF. The CDR3 DNA sequence: TGCAGCGTTGGTCAAACCGGGACTGGCAATACGCAGTATTTT.

The chain combines TRBV20-1 with TRBJ2-1, with 7 bases lining up with TRBD2. The V gene's germline CDR1 is DFQATT and CDR2 SNEGSKA (reference sequence). This CDR3 region has 16 residues. The V gene end was trimmed by 5 bases and the J gene end by 3 bases; junction bases not matched to a gene: 13. CDR3 amino acids: CSAPHSRGLYYNEQFF. For the CDR3, the DNA is TGCAGTGCTCCCCACTCTAGGGGACTATACTACAATGAGCAGTTCTTC.

V is TRBV7-9 and J is TRBJ1-4; TRBD1 aligns across 9 bases. Trimming at V came to 5 bases and at J to 0 bases, leaving 7 bases not matched to a gene. The germline CDR1 and CDR2 sequences are SEHNR and FQNEAQ (reference sequence). The CDR3 spans 17 residues. The CDR3 is CASSVDRGIATNEKLFF. CDR3 coding DNA: TGTGCCAGCAGCGTGGACAGGGGAATTGCAACTAATGAAAAACTGTTTTTT.